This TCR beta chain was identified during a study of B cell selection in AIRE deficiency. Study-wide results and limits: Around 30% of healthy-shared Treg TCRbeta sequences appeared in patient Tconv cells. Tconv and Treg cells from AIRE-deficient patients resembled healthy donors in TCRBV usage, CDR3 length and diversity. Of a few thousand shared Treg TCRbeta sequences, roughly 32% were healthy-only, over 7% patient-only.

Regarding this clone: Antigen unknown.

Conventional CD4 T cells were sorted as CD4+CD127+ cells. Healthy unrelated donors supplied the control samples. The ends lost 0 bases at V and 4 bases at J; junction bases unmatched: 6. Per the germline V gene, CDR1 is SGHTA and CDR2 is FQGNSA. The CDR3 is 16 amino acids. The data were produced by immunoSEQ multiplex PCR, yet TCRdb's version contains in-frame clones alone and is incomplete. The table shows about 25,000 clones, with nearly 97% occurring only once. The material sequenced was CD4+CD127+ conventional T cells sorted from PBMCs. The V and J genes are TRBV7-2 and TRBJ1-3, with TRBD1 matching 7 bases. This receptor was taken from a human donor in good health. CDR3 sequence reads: CASSLAIRQGGNTIYF. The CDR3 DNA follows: TGTGCCAGCAGCTTAGCGATCCGACAGGGAGGAAACACCATATATTTT.